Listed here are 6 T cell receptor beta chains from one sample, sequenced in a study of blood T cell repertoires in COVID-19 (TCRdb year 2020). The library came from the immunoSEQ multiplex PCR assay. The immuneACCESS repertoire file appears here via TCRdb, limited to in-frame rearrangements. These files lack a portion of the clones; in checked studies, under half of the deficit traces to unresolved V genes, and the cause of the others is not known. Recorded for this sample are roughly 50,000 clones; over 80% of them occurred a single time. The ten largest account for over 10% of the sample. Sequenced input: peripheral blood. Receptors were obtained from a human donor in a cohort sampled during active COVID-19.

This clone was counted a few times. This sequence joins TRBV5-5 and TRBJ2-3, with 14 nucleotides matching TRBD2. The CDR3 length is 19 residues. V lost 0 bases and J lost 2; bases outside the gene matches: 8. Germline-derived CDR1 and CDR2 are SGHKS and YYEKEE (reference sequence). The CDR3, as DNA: TGTGCCAGCAGCTTGGCCCCCGGGACTAGCGGGGGTTCCACAGATACGCAGTATTTT. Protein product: CASSLAPGTSGGSTDTQYF.

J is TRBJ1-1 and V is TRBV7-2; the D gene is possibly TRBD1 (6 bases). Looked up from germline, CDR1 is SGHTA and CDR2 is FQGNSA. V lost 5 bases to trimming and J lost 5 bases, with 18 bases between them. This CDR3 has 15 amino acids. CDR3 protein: CASSILAGETTEAFF. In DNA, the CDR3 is TGTGCCAGCAGCATCCTCGCAGGGGAGACGACTGAAGCTTTCTTT.

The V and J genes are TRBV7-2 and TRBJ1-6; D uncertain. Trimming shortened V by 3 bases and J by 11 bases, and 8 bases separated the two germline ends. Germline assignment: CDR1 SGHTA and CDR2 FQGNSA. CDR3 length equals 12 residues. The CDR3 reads CASSLLGAPLHF. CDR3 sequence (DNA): TGTGCCAGCAGCTTGCTGGGAGCACCCCTCCACTTT.

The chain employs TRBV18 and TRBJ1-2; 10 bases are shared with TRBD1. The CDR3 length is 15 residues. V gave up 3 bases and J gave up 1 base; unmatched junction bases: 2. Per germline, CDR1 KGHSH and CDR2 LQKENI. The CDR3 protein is CASSPGQGFNYGYTF. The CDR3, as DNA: TGTGCCAGCTCACCGGGACAGGGGTTTAACTATGGCTACACCTTC.

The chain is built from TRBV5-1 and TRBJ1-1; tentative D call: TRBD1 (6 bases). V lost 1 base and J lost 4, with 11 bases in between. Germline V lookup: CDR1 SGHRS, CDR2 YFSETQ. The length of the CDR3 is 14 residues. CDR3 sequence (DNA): TGCGCCAGCAGCTTGCTTGGGGGCGGCACTGAAGCTTTCTTT. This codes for CASSLLGGGTEAFF.

The CDR3 region has the DNA TGTGCCATCAAACGGGGGACGGCAGACACAGATACGCAGTATTTT. Translated: CAIKRGTADTDTQYF. V usage is TRBV10-3 and J usage is TRBJ2-3, with D possibly being TRBD2 (6 bases). The V end was cut by 7 bases, the J end by 2 bases, with 16 bases between. Germline CDR1 and CDR2: ENHRY and SYGVKD. The CDR3 sequence is 15 residues long.